The 2 T cell receptor beta chains presented below share a single source sample, sequenced in a study of CD4 T cells in relation to SARS-CoV-2 and coronaviruses. Antigen specificity for these receptors is unknown. Unexposed donor CD4+ T cells date from 2011-2018, before the COVID-19 pandemic. CD4+ T cells were isolated from the cells after 10 days of culture. Produced via immunoSEQ multiplex PCR; TCRdb's table is partial and in-frame only. This table has 9,000 to 13,000 clones, about 79% appearing once. The sample consisted of CD4+ T cells from PBMCs, cultured in vitro. These receptors all come from a human donor in good health.

V gene TRBV19 combines with J gene TRBJ1-5, with unresolved D. Trimming took 4 bases from V and 7 from J, leaving 11 bases between them. Germline CDR1 is LNHDA and CDR2 is SQIVND (reference sequence). The CDR3 contains 13 residues. The CDR3 is CASSSREGQPQHF. In nucleotides, the CDR3 is TGTGCCAGTAGTAGTAGGGAAGGCCAGCCCCAGCATTTT.

DNA for the CDR3: TGTGCCAGCAGCTTAGGTGGCAACCAAGAGACCCAGTACTTC. Translation gives CASSLGGNQETQYF. The V and J genes are TRBV7-8 and TRBJ2-5; D unresolved. This CDR3 has 14 amino acids. V was clipped by 1 base and J by 0 bases, with 6 bases between them. CDR1 is SGHVS, CDR2 FQNEAQ, per germline. The full variable domain, with the rest looked up from reference TRBV7-8 and TRBJ2-5, is GAGVSQSPRYKVAKRGQDVALRCDPISGHVSLFWYQQALGQGPEFLTYFQNEAQLDKSGLPSDRFFAERPEGSVSTLKIQRTQQEDSAVYLCASSLGGNQETQYFGPGTRLLVL.